This T cell receptor (beta chain) was captured in a study of shared clonotypes between healthy human individuals. Profiling relied on immunoSEQ multiplex PCR, and the TCRdb table lists in-frame clones only, not all of them. Here the sample spans 850,000 to 1,200,000 clones, 60% to 80% being singletons. CDR1 is SNHLY, CDR2 FYNNEI, per germline. Trimming at V came to 7 bases and at J to 4 bases, leaving 4 bases not matched to a gene. CDR3 length: 13 residues. The TCR was taken from a man aged 18-30 years in good health. The sequencing input was memory CD4+ T cells sorted from blood. Subset described: CD45RA-negative fraction. This chain joins TRBV2 and TRBJ2-3; 8 nucleotides agree with TRBD1. The CDR3 DNA reads as TGTGCCAGCAAGACAGGGGTGTCAGATACGCAGTATTTT. Translated: CASKTGVSDTQYF.